This T cell receptor beta chain was captured by sequencing in a study of T cells in Graves' hyperthyroidism and ophthalmopathy. Findings and limits, study-wide: Expanded thyroid clonotypes (above 0.001) were mostly also found in blood. Ophthalmopathy prediction by the model preceded onset by a median about 6.5 months.

This clonotype was seen ten or more times. Its antigen is unidentified. CDR1 SNHLY and CDR2 FYNNEI come from the germline V gene. This CDR3 has 15 residues. The junction had 8 bases not matched to a gene; V was cut back by 4 bases and J by 7 bases. Ophthalmopathy in the patients scored at least 3 on Clinical Activity Score and at least 4 on NOSPECS grade, lasting under 3 months. A roughly 9.7 ml volume of fresh peripheral blood provided the PBMCs. Using RNA transcripts as the source, TCR beta CDR3 regions were amplified. During a first-round RT-PCR of the TCR CDR3, the HTBI primer set was used. MiXCR, run by TCRdb on the multiplex PCR reads, gives a single entry per CDR3 protein. The sample records almost 250,000 distinct CDR3 sequences, approximately 24% being singletons.

This chain links TRBV2 with TRBJ2-2; 8 positions match TRBD2. Sequencing was performed on blood. The receptor's source is a woman aged 40 to 49 with Graves' ophthalmopathy. CDR3 sequence: CASSGTSGAGGELFF. In DNA form, the CDR3 reads TGTGCCAGCAGTGGAACTAGCGGAGCGGGCGGGGAGCTGTTTTTT.